The rows below give T cell receptor beta chains drawn from one sample of a study of regulatory T cells in long-lasting Graves disease. TCRdb called the multiplex PCR reads again in MiXCR, with one record for every CDR3 protein. The sample shows hundreds of thousands of distinct CDR3 sequences, about 15% of them seen only once. These sequences were also reported in another study, on T cells in Graves' hyperthyroidism and ophthalmopathy.

The sequencing used peripheral blood mononuclear cells (PBMCs), collected at new diagnosis, from a patient treated with antithyroid drugs. Every receptor here comes from a man younger than 35 with Graves disease. CDR3s include the opening cysteine and the closing phenylalanine or tryptophan. Fields, in order: D gene, clone size, V gene, J gene, CDR3 DNA, CDR3 protein. A D gene is named only where the DNA matches it firmly. Size values are once, few and many counts, or a class for expanded clones, and some rows have none.

-	few	TRBV7-6	TRBJ2-5	TGTGCCAGCAGCGGGCTATCCCAGGCTCGGGAGACCCAGTACTTC	CASSGLSQARETQYF
-	-	TRBV19	TRBJ2-7	TGTGCCAGTAGTATCGATGGGGGCTCCTACGAGCAGTACTTC	CASSIDGGSYEQYF
TRBD2	-	TRBV13	TRBJ2-1	TGTGCCAGCAGCCACAGTGGACTAGCGGGAGGCATCTACAATGAGCAGTTCTTC	CASSHSGLAGGIYNEQFF
-	many	TRBV28	TRBJ2-7	TGTGCCAGCATCAATCAGGGCAGCTCCTACGAGCAGTACTTC	CASINQGSSYEQYF
TRBD1	many	TRBV27	TRBJ1-4	TGTGCCAGCAGTATCCAGACAGGGATAGATGAAAAACTGTTTTTT	CASSIQTGIDEKLFF
TRBD2	many	TRBV5-1	TRBJ2-4	TGCGCCAGCAGCTCCGCGGATGGCGGGAGTGGCTACTTC	CASSSADGGSGYF
-	few	TRBV19	TRBJ2-7	TGTGCCAGTAGTTCCTTCACCGGGGCCTACGAGCAGTACTTC	CASSSFTGAYEQYF
-	few	TRBV19	TRBJ2-7	TGTGCCAGTAGTATAACAGGGTCCTGGGTATACGAGCAGTACTTC	CASSITGSWVYEQYF
TRBD1	many	TRBV28	TRBJ2-1	TGTGCCAGCAAAAACTCCGGGACAGGGGCCTACAATGAGCAGTTCTTC	CASKNSGTGAYNEQFF
TRBD1	-	TRBV20-1	TRBJ2-7	TGCAGTGCGGGGGACAGGGGGAGCTACGAGCAGTACTTC	CSAGDRGSYEQYF
-	few	TRBV27	TRBJ2-1	TGTGCCAGCAGTCCGACACAAGGGCGCAATGAGCAGTTCTTC	CASSPTQGRNEQFF
TRBD1	many	TRBV5-1	TRBJ1-6	TGTGCCAGCAGCTTAGGGACAGGAGGTAATTCACCCCTCCACTTT	CASSLGTGGNSPLHF
TRBD2	-	TRBV9	TRBJ2-1	TGTGCCAGCAGCCCCCAAAGCGGGAGTGGGAATGAGCAGTTCTTC	CASSPQSGSGNEQFF
-	many	TRBV3-1	TRBJ2-7	TGTGCCATTTCCCTCGGGGACGAGCAGTACTTC	CAISLGDEQYF
TRBD2	-	TRBV5-1	TRBJ2-5	TGCGCCAGCAGCTCCCATGGGGGGGAAGAGACCCAGTACTTC	CASSSHGGEETQYF
-	many	TRBV30	TRBJ1-2	TGTGCCTGGAGTCCCCGGACAGCTAACTATGGCTACACCTTC	CAWSPRTANYGYTF
-	few	TRBV5-1	TRBJ2-7	TGCGCCAGCAGCTTCGGTATCGAGCAGTACTTC	CASSFGIEQYF
-	few	TRBV27	TRBJ2-1	TGTGCCAGCAGTTTGGGGGCCGGGTTCAACGAGCAGTTCTTC	CASSLGAGFNEQFF
-	-	TRBV28	TRBJ2-4	TGTGCCAGCAGTGGGGGGCTAGCCAAAAACATTCAGTACTTC	CASSGGLAKNIQYF
-	many	TRBV28	TRBJ2-1	TGTGCCAGCAGTTTTACCCGGAATCTCCCTCATCGGAATGAGCAGTTCTTC	CASSFTRNLPHRNEQFF
TRBD2	many	TRBV15	TRBJ2-5	TGTGCCACCAGCAAGGGACTAGCGGGCGCGGGGGAGGAGACCCAGTACTTC	CATSKGLAGAGEETQYF
-	-	TRBV2	TRBJ2-1	TGTGCCAGCAGCTTGGTCGAAGGGGGGGAGTTCTTC	CASSLVEGGEFF
TRBD2	-	TRBV3-1	TRBJ2-1	TGTGCCAGCAGCCAAGGATTACTAGCGGGAGCGGTCGACAATGAGCAGTTCTTC	CASSQGLLAGAVDNEQFF
TRBD2	many	TRBV3-1	TRBJ2-7	TGTGCCAGCAGCCATAAGCTAGCGGAGACCTACGAGCAGTACTTC	CASSHKLAETYEQYF
TRBD1	-	TRBV4-1	TRBJ1-4	TGCGCCAGCAGCCGTCAGGGGGATAATGAAAAACTGTTTTTT	CASSRQGDNEKLFF
-	many	TRBV6-9	TRBJ2-1	TGCGCCAGCAGTGAGTACCGGCGGAGCCGCAATGAGCAGTTCTTC	CASSEYRRSRNEQFF
-	once	TRBV19	TRBJ2-2	TGTGCCAGTAGTATCACGGCGGCCGGGGAGCTGTTTTTT	CASSITAAGELFF
-	many	TRBV10-2	TRBJ2-4	TGCGCCAGCAGTGAGCCTAGCGAGATAGCCAAAAACATTCAGTACTTC	CASSEPSEIAKNIQYF
TRBD1	-	TRBV28	TRBJ1-1	TGTGCCAGCAGCCAGATGACAGGGGACCTGAACACTGAAGCTTTCTTT	CASSQMTGDLNTEAFF
TRBD2	many	TRBV6-2/TRBV6-3	TRBJ2-1	TGTGCCAGCAGTTACCTTAGCGGGAGGGGCTACAATGAGCAGTTCTTC	CASSYLSGRGYNEQFF
-	few	TRBV5-5	TRBJ2-2	TGTGCCAGCGCTCTCGGACAGTCGGCTGCCGGGGAGCTGTTTTTT	CASALGQSAAGELFF